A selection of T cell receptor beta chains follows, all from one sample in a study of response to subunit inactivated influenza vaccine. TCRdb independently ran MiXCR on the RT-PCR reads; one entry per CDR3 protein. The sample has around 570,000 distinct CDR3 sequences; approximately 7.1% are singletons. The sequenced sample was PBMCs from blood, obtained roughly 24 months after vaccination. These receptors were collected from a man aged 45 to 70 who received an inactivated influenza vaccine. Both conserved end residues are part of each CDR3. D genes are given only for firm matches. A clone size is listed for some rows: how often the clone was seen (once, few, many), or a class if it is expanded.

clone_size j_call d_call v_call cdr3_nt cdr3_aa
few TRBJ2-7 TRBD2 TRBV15 TGTGCCACCAGCGGATATTTAGCGGGCCACAGCTCCTACGAGCAGTACTTC CATSGYLAGHSSYEQYF
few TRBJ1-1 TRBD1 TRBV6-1 TGTGCCAGCGGAATCTCGACAGGGGAAGCTTTCTTT CASGISTGEAFF
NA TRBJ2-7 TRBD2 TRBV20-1 TGCAGTGCTAGAGATCCTGCGGGAGTCTCCGAGCAGTACTTC CSARDPAGVSEQYF
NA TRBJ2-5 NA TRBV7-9 TGTGCCAGCGTACCAGAACCTGAAGAGACCCAGTACTTC CASVPEPEETQYF
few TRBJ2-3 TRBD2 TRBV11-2 TGTGCCAGCAGCTTACTTAGCGGGGGCCCTACAGATACGCAGTATTTT CASSLLSGGPTDTQYF
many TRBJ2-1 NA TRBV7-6 TGTGCCAGCAGCCTGACATGGAATGAGCAGTTCTTC CASSLTWNEQFF
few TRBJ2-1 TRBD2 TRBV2 TGTGCCAGCAGGGACCTAGCGGGAACCTACAATGAGCAGTTCTTC CASRDLAGTYNEQFF
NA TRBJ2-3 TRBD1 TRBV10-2 TGCGCCAGCAGTGAGACGACAGGGGTTGGGGATTTT CASSETTGVGDF
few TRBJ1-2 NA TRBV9 TGTGCCAGCAGCGCGTCGACAGGAAGTAACTATGGCTACACCTTC CASSASTGSNYGYTF
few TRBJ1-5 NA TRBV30 TGTGCCTGGAGTACCGGACGGCCCAATCAGCCCCAGCATTTT CAWSTGRPNQPQHF
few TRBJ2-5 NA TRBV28 TGTGCCAGCAGTATGACCCCCATACAAGAGACCCAGTACTTC CASSMTPIQETQYF
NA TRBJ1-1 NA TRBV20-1 TGCAGTGCTAGAGATCCGAGGATCTTT CSARDPRIF
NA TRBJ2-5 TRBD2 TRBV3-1 TGTGCCAGCAGACAGAGGACTAGCGGGGGGGCTGAGACCCAGTACTTC CASRQRTSGGAETQYF
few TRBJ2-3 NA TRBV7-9 TGTGCCATGGCCAACCGGACAGATACGCAGTATTTT CAMANRTDTQYF
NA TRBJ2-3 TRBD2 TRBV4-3 TGCGCCAGCAGCCTTAGCGGGGGGCTTCCCACAGATACGCAGTATTTT CASSLSGGLPTDTQYF
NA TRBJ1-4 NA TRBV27 TGTGCCAGCAGTCTAGAACAGAGTGCTAATGAAAAACTGTTTTTT CASSLEQSANEKLFF
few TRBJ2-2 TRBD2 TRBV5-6 TGTGCCAGCAGCTGGGGACTAGCAGACACCGGGGAGCTGTTTTTT CASSWGLADTGELFF
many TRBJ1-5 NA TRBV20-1 TGCAGTGCTAGAGCAGGGGCCAATCAGCCCCAGCATTTT CSARAGANQPQHF
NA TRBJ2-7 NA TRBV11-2 TGTGCCAGCAGCTTAGAGTACAGGGTTCGTGGCGAGCAGTACTTC CASSLEYRVRGEQYF
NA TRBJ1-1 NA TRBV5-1 TGCGCCAGCAGCTGGACTCAGGGATCCACTGAAGCTTTCTTT CASSWTQGSTEAFF
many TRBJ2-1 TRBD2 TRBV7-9 TGTGCCAGCAGCTTAGGGCGGGAGGGTGAGCAGTTCTTC CASSLGREGEQFF
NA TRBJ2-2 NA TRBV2 TGTGCCAGCAATTGGGCCACCGGGGAGCTGTTTTTT CASNWATGELFF
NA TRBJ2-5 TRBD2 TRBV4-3 TGCGCCAGCAGCCAAGCTGCGATTAGCGGGTACCAAGAGACCCAGTACTTC CASSQAAISGYQETQYF
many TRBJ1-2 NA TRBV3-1 TGTGCCAGCAGCCAGCGGTCGGCTAACTATGGCTACACCTTC CASSQRSANYGYTF
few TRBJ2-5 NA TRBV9 TGTGCCAGCAGCGTACCTAACCAAGAGACCCAGTACTTC CASSVPNQETQYF
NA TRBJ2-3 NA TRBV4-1 TGCGCCAGCAGCCTCAGGGGGCCATTAGCGGGGGTTGGCACAGATACGCAGTATTTT CASSLRGPLAGVGTDTQYF
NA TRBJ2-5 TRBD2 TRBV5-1 TGCGCCAGCAGCTCCGGGACTAGCGGTAACCAAGAGACCCAGTACTTC CASSSGTSGNQETQYF
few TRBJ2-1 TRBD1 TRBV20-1 TGCAATCCCACCCGGGACAGGGGGTATAGGGAGCAGTTCTTC CNPTRDRGYREQFF
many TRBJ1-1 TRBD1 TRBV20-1 TGCAGTGCCATTGGACAGGTTTTTGCTTTCTTT CSAIGQVFAFF
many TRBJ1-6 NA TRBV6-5 TGTGCCAGCAGTTACTTGCAGGGAGGTTCACCCCTCCACTTT CASSYLQGGSPLHF
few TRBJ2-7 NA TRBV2 TGTGCCAGCAGTGAAAGATCAGGGATCTACGAGCAGTACTTC CASSERSGIYEQYF
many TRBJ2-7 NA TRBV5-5 TGTGCCAGCAGCGCCGGGTACGAGCAGTACTTC CASSAGYEQYF
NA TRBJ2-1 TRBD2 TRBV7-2 TGTGCCAGCAGCTTTAAACTAGCGGGAGATGAGCAGTTCTTC CASSFKLAGDEQFF
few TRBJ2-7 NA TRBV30 TGTGCCTGTCGGGACCAGACCTACGAGCAGTACTTC CACRDQTYEQYF
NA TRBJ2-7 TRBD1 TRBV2 TGTGCCAGGGCCTTCGGCCAAGCGACAGGGCAGTACGAGCAGTACTTC CARAFGQATGQYEQYF
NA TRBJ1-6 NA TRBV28 TGTGCCAGCAGTGGGGAAAGGGAATCCTATAATTCACCCCTCCACTTT CASSGERESYNSPLHF